The 22 T cell receptor beta chains below were found in one sample sequenced in a study of blood T cell repertoires in COVID-19. Sequencing was performed with immunoSEQ multiplex PCR; in TCRdb, only in-frame clones are kept and a portion is missing. This table holds about 190,000 clones, roughly 82% found once. Sequencing used PBMCs or T cells enriched from blood (not recorded which). The receptors shown here come from a woman in her thirties who had recovered from COVID-19.

This clone appeared once. The chain has TRBV5-1 and TRBJ1-2; D is unclear. V lost 2 bases, J lost 2 bases, and 13 bases lay in between. Germline V gene lookup returns CDR1 SGHRS and CDR2 YFSETQ. The CDR3 contains 15 residues. CDR3 coding DNA: TGCGCCAGCAGCTTCATGCCGGGGAGGAACTATGGCTACACCTTC. It yields the protein CASSFMPGRNYGYTF.

The rearrangement uses TRBV18 and TRBJ1-2; 9 bases line up with TRBD1. The junction had 6 bases not matched to a gene; V was cut back by 6 bases and J by 4 bases. This CDR3 contains 14 residues. The V gene's germline CDR1 is KGHSH and CDR2 LQKENI. CDR3 coding DNA: TGTGCCAGCTCCGAGGGACAGGGTGGCTATGGCTACACCTTC. It translates to CASSEGQGGYGYTF.

The rearrangement uses TRBV6-5 and TRBJ2-7; 7 bases match TRBD1. The J segment lost 1 base and the V segment lost 0 bases, leaving 6 bases of the junction unmatched. In germline, CDR1 is MNHEY, CDR2 SVGAGI. This CDR3 contains 16 residues. The CDR3 nucleotides read TGTGCCAGCAGTTACTCGAGTTTGGACAGGTCCTACGAGCAGTACTTC. Protein: CASSYSSLDRSYEQYF.

V gene TRBV12-2 combines with J gene TRBJ2-3; TRBD2 is the table's D call, not checked against the DNA. TRBV12-2 is termed a pseudogene. CDR3 size: 17 residues. The CDR3 nucleotides are TGTGCAAGTCGCTTAGCGCGTCGACTAGAAATTCAGTATACGCAGTATTTT. Amino acid sequence: CASRLARRLEIQYTQYF.

DNA for the CDR3: TGTGCCAGCAGGGACCAAAGGACAGGGACAGAGACCCAGTACTTC. Its translation is CASRDQRTGTETQYF. The chain combines TRBV5-4 with TRBJ2-5, with 8 nucleotides matching TRBD1. The germline V gene encodes CDR1 SGHNT and CDR2 YYREEE (reference sequence). The CDR3 consists of 15 residues. With V trimmed by 5 bases and J by 4 bases, 10 bases remained unmatched.

The sample holds a few counts of this clone. The chain has TRBV15 and TRBJ2-5; 12 bases fit TRBD2. The CDR3 totals 15 residues. CDR1 LNHNV and CDR2 YYDKDF come from the germline V gene (reference sequence). V gave up 1 base and J gave up 5 bases; unmatched junction bases: 2. DNA of the CDR3: TGTGCCACCAGCAGAGGGACTAGCGGGATCGAGACCCAGTACTTC. It yields the protein CATSRGTSGIETQYF. The whole variable domain, remainder taken from reference TRBV15 and TRBJ2-5, is DAMVIQNPRYQVTQFGKPVTLSCSQTLNHNVMYWYQQKSSQAPKLLFHYYDKDFNNEADTPDNFQSRRPNTSFCFLDIRSPGLGDTAMYLCATSRGTSGIETQYFGPGTRLLVL.

The gene calls are TRBV24-1 and TRBJ1-1, with a tentative D call TRBD1 (6 bases). The CDR3 has 15 amino acids. Deletions cut 8 bases from V and 0 bases from J, with 15 bases between. Germline V gene data show CDR1 as KGHDR and CDR2 as SFDVKD. In nucleotides, the CDR3 is TGTGCCACCACACGCTACAGGGCGCTGAACACTGAAGCTTTCTTT. Protein: CATTRYRALNTEAFF.

The chain links TRBV7-9 to TRBJ1-6; D perhaps matches TRBD1 (6 bases). Trimming removed 2 bases from V and 10 bases from J, with 12 bases in between. Per the germline V gene, CDR1 is SEHNR and CDR2 is FQNEAQ (reference sequence). The CDR3 consists of 14 residues. The CDR3 DNA reads TGTGCCAGCAGCTTACAGGGGACACACTCACCCCTCCACTTT. Translating it yields CASSLQGTHSPLHF.

This clone was seen more than once but under ten times. The chain recombines TRBV11-2 with TRBJ2-2; TRBD2 aligns across 10 bases. J was trimmed by 2 bases and V by 5 bases; bases with no gene match: 14. This CDR3 comprises 19 residues. Germline lookup yields CDR1 SGHAT and CDR2 FQNNGV. The CDR3 DNA sequence: TGTGCCAGCAGCCACCTTCTGGGTACTAGCGGGACTAACACCGGGGAGCTGTTTTTT. It yields the protein CASSHLLGTSGTNTGELFF.

The CDR3 coding sequence is TGTGCCAGCCATCGGGACAGAGTAGAGGAGACCCAGTACTTC. Encoded protein: CASHRDRVEETQYF. This chain connects TRBV6-5 to TRBJ2-5; 7 positions agree with TRBD1. J was trimmed by 5 bases and V by 8 bases; bases with no gene match: 11. The CDR3 loop spans 14 amino acids. Germline lookup yields CDR1 MNHEY and CDR2 SVGAGI.

This rearrangement joins TRBV7-6 to TRBJ2-7, with a weak D call TRBD2 (5 bases). This CDR3 spans 14 amino acids. The germline V gene encodes CDR1 SGHVS and CDR2 FNYEAQ. The V end was cut by 3 bases, the J end by 2 bases, with 11 bases between. CDR3 in amino acids: CASSLGSGPYEQYF. The CDR3 nucleotides read TGTGCCAGCAGCTTGGGGAGCGGACCCTACGAGCAGTACTTC.

As for this clone: The conserved phenylalanine or tryptophan is not found at the CDR3 terminus, so this likely reflects a read error. The DNA is omitted, as the CDR3 cannot be located on it reliably, and the CDR3 follows TCRdb's listing. CDR3 region: CASRSQGLQFL. V usage is TRBV28 and J usage is TRBJ2-7; the table's D call, TRBD1, was not checked against the DNA. Germline V CDR1 and CDR2: MDHEN, SYDVKM. Inclusive of both ends, the CDR3 amounts to 11 amino acids.

V and J are TRBV27 and TRBJ2-1, with TRBD2 as a possible D gene (6 bases). The V end was cut by 7 bases, the J end by 3 bases, with 16 bases between. Germline V CDR1 and CDR2: MNHEY, SMNVEV (reference sequence). The CDR3 totals 15 residues. The CDR3 nucleotides are TGTGCCAGCACCTACCCCGGGAGACACTACAATGAGCAGTTCTTC. As protein: CASTYPGRHYNEQFF.

The CDR3 sequence: CASSYCRDRGSHEQYF. In nucleotides, the CDR3 is TGTGCCAGCAGTTACTGCCGGGACAGGGGGTCCCACGAGCAGTACTTC. The chain joins TRBV6-7 to TRBJ2-7; 11 positions match TRBD1. TRBV6-7 is designated an ORF whose function remains uncertain. The CDR3 is made up of 16 amino acids. The trim removed 1 base at V and 5 bases at J, leaving 7 bases unmatched.

The chain joins TRBV7-9 to TRBJ1-2; D is undetermined. Germline V gene sequence: CDR1 SEHNR, CDR2 FQNEAQ (reference sequence). Deletions cut 2 bases from V and 4 bases from J, with 8 bases between. The CDR3 length is 13 residues. In nucleotides, the CDR3 is TGTGCCAGCAGCTTAAATGGACTCTATGGCTACACCTTC. The encoded protein is CASSLNGLYGYTF.

The V and J genes are TRBV12-3 or TRBV12-4 and TRBJ1-1; D is perhaps TRBD1 (6 bases). This CDR3 is 13 amino acids long. V was shortened by 3 bases and J by 3 bases, with 8 bases between the two germline ends. This CDR3 reads CASSFRTDTEAFF. CDR3 sequence (DNA): TGTGCCAGCAGTTTTAGGACAGACACTGAAGCTTTCTTT.

V and J are TRBV28 and TRBJ2-5; weak D call: TRBD2 (5 bases). V lost 6 bases to trimming and J lost 5 bases, with 19 bases between them. Per germline, CDR1 MDHEN and CDR2 SYDVKM. This CDR3 comprises 15 residues. Written as DNA, the CDR3 is TGTGCCAGCAGGAAAAGACGTGGGAGCGCGGAGACCCAGTACTTC. Translation gives CASRKRRGSAETQYF.

The chain carries TRBV7-8 and TRBJ2-7, with 7 bases fitting TRBD1. V gave up 1 base and J gave up 3 bases; unmatched junction bases: 6. The germline gives CDR1 SGHVS, CDR2 FQNEAQ. There are 15 residues in the CDR3. In DNA, the CDR3 is TGTGCCAGCAGCTTAGGGACAGGTTATAACTACGAGCAGTACTTC. The encoded protein is CASSLGTGYNYEQYF.

The rearrangement links TRBV10-3 to TRBJ2-7, with 8 bases aligning to TRBD1. Unmatched junction bases numbered 12, after V lost 6 bases and J lost 5 bases. The CDR3 extends over 15 amino acids. Germline lookup yields CDR1 ENHRY and CDR2 SYGVKD. The CDR3 here is CAIRFGATGADEQYF. CDR3 nucleotide sequence: TGTGCCATCAGGTTCGGGGCGACAGGGGCCGACGAGCAGTACTTC.

The chain uses TRBV19 and TRBJ1-2; 7 bases agree with TRBD1. Unmatched junction bases numbered 8, after V lost 4 bases and J lost 0 bases. The CDR3 extends over 16 amino acids. CDR1 is LNHDA and CDR2 is SQIVND in the germline V gene (reference sequence). CDR3 region: CASSRPSGTANYGYTF. DNA of the CDR3: TGTGCCAGTAGTAGACCTTCCGGGACAGCTAACTATGGCTACACCTTC.

The rearrangement links TRBV7-9 to TRBJ1-2; no clear D gene. Trimming shortened V by 5 bases and J by 14 bases, and 12 bases separated the two germline ends. This CDR3 is 10 amino acids long. Germline V gives CDR1 SEHNR, CDR2 FQNEAQ (reference sequence). The CDR3 DNA is TGTGCCAGCAGCCCGGCGGGTGTAACCTTC. Encoded protein: CASSPAGVTF.

A single count supports this clone. The chain couples TRBV23-1 to TRBJ1-5, with D unclear. TRBV23-1 is annotated as an ORF whose role is uncertain. This CDR3 comprises 16 residues. V shed 0 bases and J shed 0 bases, with 9 bases lying between them. The CDR3 sequence is CASSQSCRDSNQPQHF. CDR3 nucleotides: TGCGCCAGCAGTCAATCTTGCCGGGATAGCAATCAGCCCCAGCATTTT.